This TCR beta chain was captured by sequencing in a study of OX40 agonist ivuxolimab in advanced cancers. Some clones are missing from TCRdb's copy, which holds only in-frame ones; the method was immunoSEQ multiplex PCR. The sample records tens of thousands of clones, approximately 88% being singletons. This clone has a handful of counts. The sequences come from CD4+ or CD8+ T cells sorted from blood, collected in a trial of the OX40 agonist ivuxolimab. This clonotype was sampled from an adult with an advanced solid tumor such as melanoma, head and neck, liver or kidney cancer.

CDR3 nucleotides: TGTGCCAGCTCACCCCGGACAGGGGTATACGAGCAGTACTTC. This translates into CASSPRTGVYEQYF. V usage is TRBV18 and J usage is TRBJ2-7; 9 bases line up with TRBD1. Germline trimming cut 3 bases from V and 4 bases from J; bases unmatched to any gene: 4. The CDR3 sequence is 14 residues long. The germline CDR1 and CDR2 sequences are KGHSH and LQKENI.